The 2 T cell receptor beta chains given below trace back to one sample, sequenced in a study of blood T cell repertoires in COVID-19. The repertoire was sequenced with immunoSEQ multiplex PCR; TCRdb's copy has only in-frame clones and lacks some. The sample consists of around 300,000 clones, roughly nine tenths of them appearing once. The sequencing input was peripheral blood. Receptors originate from a woman in her twenties or thirties with COVID-19, enrolled during active disease.

This chain uses TRBV3-1 (or the pseudogene TRBV3-2) with TRBJ1-1, with 7 nucleotides matching TRBD1. The CDR3 consists of 15 residues. Looked up from germline, CDR1 is LGHDT and CDR2 is YNNKEL (reference sequence). With 2 bases clipped from V and 4 bases from J, the junction kept 7 bases outside the gene matches. Here the CDR3 DNA reads TGTGCCAGCAGCCAATTGGCACAGGGGAGCACTGAAGCTTTCTTT. This codes for CASSQLAQGSTEAFF.

This rearrangement joins TRBV11-1 to TRBJ2-1; 8 bases line up with TRBD2. CDR3 length: 12 amino acids. CDR1 and CDR2 (germline): SGHAT, FQDESV (reference sequence). Trimming cost V 5 bases and J 8 bases; bases outside gene matches: 2. The DNA for the CDR3 is TGTGCCAGCAGCGGGACTAGGGATGAGCAGTTCTTC. It codes for CASSGTRDEQFF.